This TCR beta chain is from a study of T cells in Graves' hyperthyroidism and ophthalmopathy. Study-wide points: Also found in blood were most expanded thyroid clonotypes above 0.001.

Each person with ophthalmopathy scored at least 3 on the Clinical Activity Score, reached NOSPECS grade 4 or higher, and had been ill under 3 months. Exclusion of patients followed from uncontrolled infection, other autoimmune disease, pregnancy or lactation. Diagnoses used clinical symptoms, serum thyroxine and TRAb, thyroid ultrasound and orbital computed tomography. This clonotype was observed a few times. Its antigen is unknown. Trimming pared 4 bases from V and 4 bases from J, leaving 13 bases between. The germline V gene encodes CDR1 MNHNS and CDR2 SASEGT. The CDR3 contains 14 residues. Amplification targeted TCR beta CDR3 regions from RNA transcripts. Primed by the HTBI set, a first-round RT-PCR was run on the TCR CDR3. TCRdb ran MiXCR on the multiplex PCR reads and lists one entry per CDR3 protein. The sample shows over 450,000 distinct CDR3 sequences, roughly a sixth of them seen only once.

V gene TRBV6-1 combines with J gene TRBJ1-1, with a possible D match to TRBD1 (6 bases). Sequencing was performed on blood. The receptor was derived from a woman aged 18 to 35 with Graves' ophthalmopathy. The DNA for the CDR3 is TGTGCCAGCAGTGGTCAGGGGCAAGGCACTGAAGCTTTCTTT. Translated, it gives CASSGQGQGTEAFF.